This TCR beta chain came from a study of human T cells and chemical hapten exposure. The overall study: Recorded diagnoses among the mostly female patients were alopecia areata, totalis or universalis. Study outcomes and limitations: TCRs above 1 in 1000 frequency stayed constant with DPC sensitization.

As to time point: pre-sensitization, week 0. As to treatment: therapeutic diphenylcyclopropenone sensitization with weekly scalp DPC. Each donor was an alopecia patient between 18 and 70 years of age who qualified for DPC. The library gave individual cDNA molecules unique molecular identifiers. Each CDR3 protein gets one entry after TCRdb re-called the RACE reads with MiXCR. The sample shows roughly 380,000 distinct CDR3 sequences, 4.5% to 5.5% of them seen only once. This clonotype was counted only a few times. Its matching antigen is unknown. This CDR3 is built from 14 residues. Trimming removed 1 base at V and 4 bases at J, with 11 bases between. From germline, CDR1 is SEHNR and CDR2 FQNEAQ (reference sequence).

The clonotype was recovered from a woman aged 45-59 years with alopecia areata. Some clones in this sample may be carry-over from other donors' samples. V is TRBV7-9 and J is TRBJ2-7; D ambiguous. This specimen consisted of whole blood, obtained in connection with sensitization to the hapten diphenylcyclopropenone (DPC). DNA for the CDR3: TGTGCCAGCAGCTTAGGTCAGAGACCATACGAGCAGTACTTC. This sequence encodes CASSLGQRPYEQYF.